The T cell receptor beta chain described here comes from a study of T cell responses to AZD1222 COVID-19 vaccine (dated by TCRdb to the early 2020s). Looking at the study overall: Because spike-specific TCR depth and breadth did not differ between the two schedules, AZD1222 recipients who got a second dose at roughly 4 weeks were pooled with those who got a second dose at roughly 12 weeks. TCR sequencing covered roughly 230 trial participants: 200 to 220 given two doses of AZD1222 and about 26 given two doses of MenACWY control vaccine. Trial participants were enrolled by age into subgroups of 18-55, 56-69 and 70-plus years, and 148, 28 and 57 TCR-sequenced participants, respectively, were included in these subgroups.

Study-level results and caveats: The 56-69-year group was small, and its depth increase did not reach significance, likely because of low power. Conclusions about previously exposed vaccinees are limited because only a handful of AZD1222 recipients were SARS-CoV-2 seropositive at baseline. Because no samples from the day 14 peak response were available, repertoires could be characterized only after the peak T cell response. Participants were mostly white British, with more females than males. The authors suggested clonal diversity may have been underestimated. Nearly half of unique spike-specific TCRs reportedly recognized epitopes outside regions mutated in the B.1.351 and B.1.1.7 variants. Spike-specific TCR breadth and depth rose significantly after two AZD1222 doses compared with day 0 and with MenACWY recipients. Vaccine-associated CD4 TCRs spanned the whole spike protein, with dominant responses in regions 160-218 and 743-854.

With respect to this clone: What antigen it recognizes has not been identified. No per-base quality is available; no much larger clone lies one base away.

The CDR3 regions of human TCRbeta chains were analyzed by immunosequencing. On the study's bioinformatics: TCRs in the repertoires were compared against a reference library of SARS-CoV-2-specific TCRs that had been generated with the MIRA antigen-specificity platform. Breadth was defined as the fraction of unique TCRs that were SARS-CoV-2-associated. Depth was defined as the fraction of total T cells that were SARS-CoV-2-associated. Using the MIRA data, each spike-specific TCR was mapped to the spike region that the TCR reacts to and placed in a CD4 or CD8 class. Log10-transformed breadth and depth values were compared by one-way ANOVA with Sidak's multiple comparisons tests. TCRdb took over this immuneACCESS table, retaining in-frame rearrangements with V and J assigned. Such tables are incomplete; in checked studies, under half of the missing clones stem from an unresolved V gene, and the remainder is unexplained. V, J and clone size reflect that table, while D and trimming were determined from the DNA. The sample table shows tens of thousands of clones, and about three quarters are seen once. Roughly an eighth of the sample comes from the top ten.

The junction shows trimming of 5 bases on V and 11 bases on J, plus 16 bases between the germline ends. From its cysteine to its phenylalanine, the CDR3 spans 12 amino acids. The retained sequence is limited to the CDR3, 36 bases, with the frame set at the first base. Sequences SGHRS (CDR1) and YFSETQ (CDR2) are obtained from the germline V gene. The sample's time point label, decoded: baseline before first vaccination. The vaccinee samples were drawn from two UK trials, COV001 and COV002, one of which was a single-blind randomized controlled phase 2/3 trial testing AZD1222 (ChAdOx1 nCoV-19) in healthy adults. For TCRbeta chain sequencing, PBMC samples from trial participants were taken at day 0 and at day 28 after the second dose.

The rearranged segments are TRBV5-1 and TRBJ1-1; the D gene cannot be named for sure. This clonotype was obtained from an adult in good health. Specimen: peripheral blood, collected on day 0 of AZD1222 vaccination. The nucleotide sequence reads TGCGCCAGCAGTCACACCCGCGGGGAGGCTTTCTTT. It specifies CASSHTRGEAFF.